This is a list of T cell receptor beta chains from one sample in a study of T cell repertoires in cytomegalovirus infection. TCRdb recomputed calls from the reads with MiXCR, one row per CDR3 protein. Of roughly 150,000 distinct CDR3 sequences listed, 15% to 20% are singletons. Sample: CD8+ T cells from PBMCs. These receptors all stem from a human donor in good health (CMV status not recorded). Some clones in this sample may be carry-over from other donors' samples. CDR3s leave out the opening cysteine and the closing phenylalanine or tryptophan.

j_call v_call cdr3_aa
TRBJ2-7 TRBV7-2 ASSPSGGGEGGGEQY
TRBJ2-3 TRBV7-6 ASSSYSGASTDTQY
TRBJ2-2 TRBV4-3 ASSQRGVDTGELF
TRBJ1-1 TRBV6-5 ASSYGGRREAF
TRBJ1-2 TRBV12-3/TRBV12-4 ASSWNRERLPSYYGYT
TRBJ1-1 TRBV7-9 ASSLVGGAF
TRBJ1-1 TRBV24-1 ATRDPWGEAF
TRBJ2-1 TRBV7-8 ASSSVRNEQF
TRBJ1-1 TRBV28 ASSYSTGNTEAF
TRBJ2-1 TRBV25-1 ASSDPMTSGTYNEQF
TRBJ1-5 TRBV12-3/TRBV12-4 ASRETNQPQH
TRBJ2-7 TRBV28 AAGLGEQY
TRBJ2-1 TRBV28 ASSPPGQTLYNEQF
TRBJ2-1 TRBV6-1 ASSPRGWGGGPDNEQF
TRBJ1-2 TRBV20-1 SRGTSYGYT
TRBJ2-7 TRBV5-1 ASSLAADGGPSYEQY
TRBJ2-1 TRBV7-3 ASSERDRGNEQF
TRBJ2-7 TRBV6-2/TRBV6-3 ASAGGSGAYEQY
TRBJ2-7 TRBV7-6 ASSLTLGLGQGVDEQY
TRBJ1-2 TRBV6-6 ASTQGAGYT
TRBJ2-5 TRBV11-2 ASSLDPYQETQY
TRBJ2-1 TRBV7-2 ASSSSLARGSYNEQF
TRBJ2-3 TRBV29-1 SVEGPSSDTQY
TRBJ1-1 TRBV7-9 ASSRSGRTEAF
TRBJ2-1 TRBV7-9 ASSPLGGPFYNEQF
TRBJ2-3 TRBV7-8 ASSFGGVGADTQY
TRBJ2-5 TRBV5-5 ASSLWPAGGFQETQY
TRBJ1-5 TRBV28 ASRGIMARQPQH
TRBJ2-7 TRBV5-1 ASSFGHGSYEQY
TRBJ2-7 TRBV14 ASSLGLAGVVSYEQY
TRBJ2-7 TRBV10-3 AISEFAGEQY
TRBJ1-5 TRBV7-2 ASSFGGDQPQH
TRBJ2-7 TRBV5-1 ASSLPDTSYEQY
TRBJ2-1 TRBV4-2 ASSQDGNEQF
TRBJ2-1 TRBV15 ATSSGTSGNEQF
TRBJ2-1 TRBV6-2/TRBV6-3 ASSYCSNNEQF
TRBJ2-7 TRBV10-3 AISDWEGASTYEQY